This T cell receptor beta chain derives from a study of cytomegalovirus exposure and HLA in healthy donors. Study background: The Caucasian-associated ancestry cluster held roughly 84% of under 450 genotyped donors. Overall study findings and caveats: Being productive about 90% or about 30% of the time was typical of most TCR beta V segments in an earlier analysis. Presence/absence results assume similar sequencing depth per donor, which may not hold.

The table lists this clone with a few counts. Its matching antigen is unknown. Likely unrecorded immune exposures existed in these nominally healthy donors. PCR amplification relied on 60 Vbeta primers (plus 13 Jbeta primers). Libraries were prepared by immunoSEQ multiplex PCR; TCRdb keeps only in-frame clonotypes and omits some of them. Of more than 85,000 clones in the sample, 60% to 80% are singletons; the top ten hold roughly 9.6%. Germline V gene lookup returns CDR1 SQVTM and CDR2 ANQGSEA. This CDR3 is built from 14 residues. The V end was cut by 3 bases, the J end by 1 base, with 11 bases between.

The J gene is TRBJ2-3, the V gene TRBV29-1; a weak D match, TRBD1 (5 bases). This receptor was obtained from a male donor in good health and CMV-seropositive. Sequencing input: PBMCs. CDR3 in DNA: TGCAGCGTTGACCAGGGTGAGGGCACAGATACGCAGTATTTT. It translates to CSVDQGEGTDTQYF.